The 3 T cell receptor beta chains listed next were all sequenced from one sample in a study of blood T cell repertoires in COVID-19. Repertoires were generated with immunoSEQ multiplex PCR, while TCRdb's copy carries only in-frame clones and drops some. The sample contains some 490,000 clones, approximately 85% of which appear only once. The sample taken for sequencing was peripheral blood. These receptors were collected from a human donor in a cohort sampled during active COVID-19.

The gene calls are TRBV19 and TRBJ2-1, with TRBD2 matching over 14 bases. The CDR3 length is 18 residues. V trimming: 7 bases; J trimming: 1 base; junction bases outside the gene matches: 9. The germline V gene encodes CDR1 LNHDA and CDR2 SQIVND (reference sequence). The chain's CDR3 is CASTEGLAGAQSYNEQFF. The CDR3 DNA sequence: TGTGCCAGTACCGAGGGACTAGCGGGAGCTCAGTCCTACAATGAGCAGTTCTTC.

The gene calls are TRBV5-1 and TRBJ1-2; 7 bases fit TRBD1. With 2 bases clipped from V and 8 bases from J, the junction kept 12 bases outside the gene matches. Germline CDR1 reads SGHRS; CDR2 reads YFSETQ. The CDR3 sequence is 15 residues long. The DNA for the CDR3 is TGCGCCAGCAGCTTCGGAGGGACAGCCTCTAGCGGCTACACCTTC. Translated: CASSFGGTASSGYTF.

The V gene is TRBV6-2 or TRBV6-3, the J gene TRBJ1-2, with 9 bases fitting TRBD1. Losses at the gene ends were 0 bases for V and 5 bases for J; bases not matched to a gene: 7. The CDR3 is 16 amino acids. Germline V gene lookup returns CDR1 MNHEY and CDR2 SVGEGT. The CDR3 spells CASSYSGQGNKYGYTF. Here the CDR3 DNA reads TGTGCCAGCAGTTACTCCGGACAGGGGAATAAGTATGGCTACACCTTC.